The T cell receptor (beta chain) described here comes from a study of metastatic and nonmetastatic thyroid tumors. Study in general: Both malignant and benign thyroid patients supplied peripheral blood and tumor or nodule tissue samples, across which the repertoires of these patients were then compared.

General study findings and limits: Reported TCR beta diversity, measured in blood and tumor, was significantly higher for malignant thyroid tumors than for benign nodules.

Germline V gives CDR1 SEHNR, CDR2 FQNEAQ (reference sequence). The CDR3 runs 12 residues. With 7 bases removed from V and 5 bases from J, the gap between germline ends came to 11 bases. Original analysis: In papillary thyroid cancer, a distant-metastasis classifier was built using CDR3 differences across clinicopathological groups. MiXCR reprocessed the PCR reads for TCRdb. TCRdb's processing, not the authors' own work, is the source of the V and J calls. The sample has 30,000 to 35,000 clones; over 15% are singletons. Not a single patient had been given any form of treatment at any point before undergoing thyroid surgery. Concerning this clone: Its target is not known.

The rearrangement joins TRBV7-9 to TRBJ2-5, with D possibly being TRBD2 (5 bases). Sequencing was done on a sample of blood. This clonotype was obtained from a female donor with papillary thyroid cancer or a benign thyroid nodule (not recorded which). Some clones in this sample may be carry-over from other donors' samples. CDR3 nucleotides: TGTGCCAGCATCAAAGAGGGTGAGACCCAGTACTTC. Protein sequence: CASIKEGETQYF.